These 15 T cell receptor beta chains share one sample of origin, sequenced in a study of blood T cell repertoires in COVID-19. Repertoires were generated with immunoSEQ multiplex PCR, while TCRdb's copy carries only in-frame clones and drops some. This sample carries under 300,000 clones, 75% to 95% of them seen once, and the ten largest clones take approximately 2%. Sequencing input: PBMCs or T cells enriched from blood (not recorded which). These receptors all come from a woman aged 18-30 years who had recovered from COVID-19.

The chain couples TRBV28 to TRBJ2-3; a possible D gene is TRBD2 (6 bases). The germline V gene encodes CDR1 MDHEN and CDR2 SYDVKM. This CDR3 has 16 amino acids. V dropped 7 bases and J dropped 8 bases, with 25 bases sitting between them. The CDR3 spells CASNFGRMVVWGTQYF. The CDR3 nucleotides read TGTGCCAGCAATTTCGGGAGAATGGTGGTTTGGGGTACGCAGTATTTT.

This clone has only a few counts. The CDR3 is CASRLIAGGGLYTGELFF. As DNA, the CDR3 is TGTGCCAGCAGGCTTATCGCGGGAGGGGGCCTCTACACCGGGGAGCTGTTTTTT. The chain has TRBV2 and TRBJ2-2; 9 positions match TRBD2. Unmatched junction bases numbered 14, after V lost 6 bases and J lost 3 bases. Germline-derived CDR1 and CDR2 are SNHLY and FYNNEI. The CDR3 runs 18 residues.

The chain employs TRBV7-9 and TRBJ2-3, with 9 bases lining up with TRBD2. With 5 bases clipped from V and 3 bases from J, the junction kept 6 bases outside the gene matches. The CDR3 is made up of 15 amino acids. Germline loops: CDR1 SEHNR, CDR2 FQNEAQ (reference sequence). The DNA for the CDR3 is TGTGCCAGCAGCCTTACTAGCGGGTTGACAGATACGCAGTATTTT. Translation gives CASSLTSGLTDTQYF.

CDR3 nucleotide sequence: TGCGCCAGCAGCCAAGCGGGGGTGGGTGGCTACACCTTC. Translation: CASSQAGVGGYTF. The chain has TRBV4-3 and TRBJ1-2; tentatively, D is TRBD1 (5 bases). The V and J ends lost 1 base and 7 bases respectively, with 10 bases between them. The CDR3 is 13 residues long. Germline-derived CDR1 and CDR2 are LGHNA and YSLEER.

V is TRBV18 and J is TRBJ2-1, with D possibly matching TRBD1 (6 bases). Germline assignment: CDR1 KGHSH and CDR2 LQKENI. Trimming stripped 2 bases from V and 1 base from J, with 9 bases between. This CDR3 has 15 amino acids. The CDR3 sequence: CASSPSTGSYNEQFF. CDR3 DNA sequence: TGTGCCAGCTCACCATCAACAGGGTCCTACAATGAGCAGTTCTTC. Supplemented by reference TRBV18 and TRBJ2-1, the full variable domain reads NAGVMQNPRHLVRRRGQEARLRCSPMKGHSHVYWYRQLPEEGLKFMVYLQKENIIDESGMPKERFSAEFPKEGPSILRIQQVVRGDSAAYFCASSPSTGSYNEQFFGPGTRLTVL.

Regarding this clone: A read error may explain this, as a much larger clone is one base away. The rearrangement links TRBV6-4 to TRBJ2-2, with 7 nucleotides matching TRBD2. The length of the CDR3 is 14 residues. Per germline, CDR1 MRHNA and CDR2 SNTAGT. The CDR3 DNA reads as TGTGCCAGCAGTGACCGGGACTACACCGAGGAGCTGTTTTTT. It specifies CASSDRDYTEELFF.

The chain has TRBV28 and TRBJ2-7, with 7 bases aligning to TRBD2. This CDR3 is built from 15 residues. Looked up from germline, CDR1 is MDHEN and CDR2 is SYDVKM. After removal of 6 bases from V and 3 bases from J, the junction contained 11 bases not matched to a gene. The CDR3 nucleotides read TGTGCCAGCAGGCCTACTAGCGAACCAAACTACGAGCAGTACTTC. Translated: CASRPTSEPNYEQYF.

V is TRBV4-1 and J is TRBJ1-3; D is unresolved. Germline assignment: CDR1 MGHRA and CDR2 YSYEKL. The length of the CDR3 is 13 residues. V was trimmed by 1 base and J by 6 bases, leaving 7 bases between them. Written as DNA, the CDR3 is TGCGCCAGCAGCCAAGGGCTCGCAAACACCATATATTTT. It specifies CASSQGLANTIYF.

This clone is a singleton in its sample. CDR3 sequence (DNA): TGTGCCAGCAGCTGGACAGGGTCACACACCGGGGAGCTGTTTTTT. It translates to CASSWTGSHTGELFF. The rearrangement links TRBV5-6 to TRBJ2-2; TRBD1 agrees at 8 bases. V trimming: 3 bases; J trimming: 3 bases; junction bases outside the gene matches: 4. The CDR3 is made up of 15 amino acids. CDR1 and CDR2 (germline): SGHDT, YYEEEE. The full variable domain, its missing parts supplied by reference TRBV5-6 and TRBJ2-2, is DAGVTQSPTHLIKTRGQQVTLRCSPKSGHDTVSWYQQALGQGPQFIFQYYEEEERQRGNFPDRFSGHQFPNYSSELNVNALLLGDSALYLCASSWTGSHTGELFFGEGSRLTVL.

The chain couples TRBV5-5 to TRBJ2-2, with 14 bases aligning to TRBD2. Trimming took 3 bases from V and 3 from J; bases not matched to a gene: 4. The germline V gene encodes CDR1 SGHKS and CDR2 YYEKEE (reference sequence). The CDR3 extends over 17 amino acids. CDR3 in amino acids: CASSYETSGRDTGELFF. Written as DNA, the CDR3 is TGTGCCAGCAGCTATGAGACTAGCGGGAGGGACACCGGGGAGCTGTTTTTT.

This clone was observed once. The chain is built from TRBV4-1 and TRBJ2-1; TRBD2 matches at 12 bases. The V gene end was trimmed by 3 bases and the J gene end by 6 bases; junction bases not matched to a gene: 6. The V gene's germline CDR1 is MGHRA and CDR2 YSYEKL. This CDR3 is built from 16 residues. CDR3 nucleotide sequence: TGCGCCAGCAGCCAGAATCCGGGACTAGCGGGCAATGAGCAGTTCTTC. This gives the protein CASSQNPGLAGNEQFF.

CDR3 DNA sequence: TGTGCCAGCAGCTTTCCCGATGTAGGGGGAAACTACACCTTC. Translation: CASSFPDVGGNYTF. The genes are TRBV5-6 and TRBJ1-2, with a possible D match to TRBD1 (6 bases). Trimming shortened V by 2 bases and J by 10 bases, and 18 bases separated the two germline ends. The CDR3 loop spans 14 amino acids. Germline loops: CDR1 SGHDT, CDR2 YYEEEE.

This chain links TRBV10-3 with TRBJ2-7; 8 bases agree with TRBD2. With V trimmed by 4 bases and J by 4 bases, 12 bases remained unmatched. CDR3 length: 16 amino acids. The germline gives CDR1 ENHRY, CDR2 SYGVKD. The CDR3 reads CAISVGRGAGRYEQYF. CDR3 nucleotide sequence: TGTGCCATCAGTGTGGGGCGGGGGGCCGGTAGGTACGAGCAGTACTTC.

J is TRBJ2-5 and V is TRBV10-3, with 7 bases lining up with TRBD1. Looked up from germline, CDR1 is ENHRY and CDR2 is SYGVKD. The trim removed 4 bases at V and 1 base at J, leaving 6 bases unmatched. CDR3 size: 15 residues. The CDR3 reads CAISGSGTAQETQYF. The DNA for the CDR3 is TGTGCCATCAGTGGGTCCGGGACAGCCCAAGAGACCCAGTACTTC.

The chain recombines TRBV27 with TRBJ2-1, with 7 bases aligning to TRBD1. CDR3 length equals 15 residues. The V gene end was trimmed by 5 bases and the J gene end by 3 bases; junction bases not matched to a gene: 7. Germline V gives CDR1 MNHEY, CDR2 SMNVEV (reference sequence). The CDR3 sequence is CASSVGTALYNEQFF. The CDR3 region has the DNA TGTGCCAGCAGTGTCGGGACAGCACTCTACAATGAGCAGTTCTTC.